A single sample gave rise to the 12 T cell receptor beta chains below, sequenced in a study of cytomegalovirus exposure and HLA in healthy donors. 60 Vbeta and 13 Jbeta primers were used in PCR. Using immunoSEQ multiplex PCR, the repertoire was profiled, and TCRdb retains in-frame clones only, with some absent. The sample yields over 120,000 clones, 65% to 85% seen once. Sequenced: PBMCs. The receptors were sampled from a man in his forties or fifties in good health and CMV-seronegative.

The chain is built from TRBV4-1 and TRBJ2-4; 10 bases fit TRBD2. The V gene end was trimmed by 2 bases and the J gene end by 3 bases; junction bases not matched to a gene: 7. From germline, CDR1 is MGHRA and CDR2 YSYEKL. This CDR3 is built from 17 residues. In nucleotides, the CDR3 is TGCGCCAGCAGCCAACCAGCGGGAGGGCCCGTCAAAAACATTCAGTACTTC. It codes for CASSQPAGGPVKNIQYF.

The CDR3: CASKGDRNDNYGYTF. CDR3 bases: TGTGCCAGTAAGGGGGACAGGAATGATAACTATGGCTACACCTTC. V usage is TRBV19 and J usage is TRBJ1-2; 8 nucleotides align to TRBD1. The CDR3 runs to 15 residues. Trimming at V came to 7 bases and at J to 1 base, leaving 8 bases not matched to a gene. Germline V gene sequence: CDR1 LNHDA, CDR2 SQIVND (reference sequence).

This clone is a singleton in its sample. This chain uses TRBV4-1 with TRBJ2-3, with D possibly being TRBD1 (7 bases). CDR1 is MGHRA and CDR2 is YSYEKL in the germline V gene. Trimming stripped 0 bases from V and 6 bases from J, with 19 bases between. The CDR3 extends over 17 amino acids. The CDR3 protein is CASSQEDLAAGGDTQYF. As DNA, the CDR3 is TGCGCCAGCAGCCAAGAAGATTTGGCCGCAGGGGGGGATACGCAGTATTTT.

V usage is TRBV6-1 and J usage is TRBJ1-1; 7 positions match TRBD1. The CDR3 covers 11 residues. V trimming: 6 bases; J trimming: 12 bases; junction bases outside the gene matches: 7. Germline CDR1 is MNHNS and CDR2 is SASEGT. The CDR3 coding sequence is TGTGCCAGCAGGAGACAGGGAACGTCTTTCTTT. Protein: CASRRQGTSFF.

With respect to this clone: This CDR3 is also generated by other DNA sequences in the sample. Here the CDR3 reads CSVEGTGGSYEQYF. The CDR3 DNA is TGCAGCGTTGAGGGGACAGGGGGCTCCTACGAGCAGTACTTC. The rearrangement uses TRBV29-1 and TRBJ2-7; 11 bases line up with TRBD1. After removal of 3 bases from V and 0 bases from J, the junction contained 1 base not matched to a gene. This CDR3 is built from 14 residues. Germline loops: CDR1 SQVTM, CDR2 ANQGSEA.

This clone was seen more than once but under ten times. The chain recombines TRBV11-3 with TRBJ2-1, with unresolved D. This CDR3 contains 15 residues. The V and J ends lost 5 bases and 0 bases respectively, with 11 bases between them. Germline CDR1 SGHNT, CDR2 YENEEA. CDR3 in DNA: TGTGCCAGCAGCCCAAGTCTGAGCTCCTACAATGAGCAGTTCTTC. It encodes CASSPSLSSYNEQFF. Using reference TRBV11-3 and TRBJ2-1 for the parts outside the CDR3, the full variable domain is EAGVVQSPRYKIIEKKQPVAFWCNPISGHNTLYWYLQNLGQGPELLIRYENEEAVDDSQLPKDRFSAERLKGVDSTLKIQPAELGDSAVYLCASSPSLSSYNEQFFGPGTRLTVL.

This clone showed up just once. The rearrangement joins TRBV7-9 to TRBJ1-6; D is possibly TRBD1 (5 bases). V gave up 2 bases and J gave up 8 bases, with 13 bases separating them. CDR3 length: 15 residues. Germline V gives CDR1 SEHNR, CDR2 FQNEAQ (reference sequence). The CDR3 nucleotides are TGTGCCAGCAGCTTATGGGGGGGTGCGGATTCACCCCTCCACTTT. The encoded protein is CASSLWGGADSPLHF.

This clone was observed a few times. The rearrangement uses TRBV19 and TRBJ2-1, with 7 bases that match TRBD1. V lost 5 bases, J lost 9 bases, and 7 bases stayed unmatched. In germline, CDR1 is LNHDA, CDR2 SQIVND (reference sequence). This CDR3 has 13 residues. CDR3 sequence reads: CASSQQGQAEQFF. CDR3 nucleotide sequence: TGTGCCAGTAGTCAACAGGGGCAGGCTGAGCAGTTCTTC.

The chain employs TRBV7-9 and TRBJ1-5; the D gene is possibly TRBD1 (5 bases). CDR3 length equals 18 residues. Germline assignment: CDR1 SEHNR and CDR2 FQNEAQ (reference sequence). Trimming left V 5 bases short and J 1 base short, with 21 bases between. In nucleotides, the CDR3 is TGTGCCAGCAGCCGTAGCTGGGGGGACGGTATAAGCAATCAGCCCCAGCATTTT. As protein: CASSRSWGDGISNQPQHF.

The rearrangement links TRBV19 to TRBJ1-5; 7 nucleotides align to TRBD1. The J segment lost 4 bases and the V segment lost 3 bases, leaving 6 bases of the junction unmatched. The germline V gene encodes CDR1 LNHDA and CDR2 SQIVND (reference sequence). The CDR3 has 15 amino acids. The CDR3, as DNA: TGTGCCAGTAGTATGGGACGGGACAGAAATCAGCCCCAGCATTTT. As protein: CASSMGRDRNQPQHF.

The chain couples TRBV30 to TRBJ1-1; D not certain. V shed 3 bases and J shed 1 base, with 9 bases lying between them. The CDR3 is made up of 13 amino acids. Germline CDR1 is GTSNPN and CDR2 is SVGIG (reference sequence). The CDR3 bases are TGTGCCTGGAGACAGTACACGAACACTGAAGCTTTCTTT. This encodes CAWRQYTNTEAFF.

This clone has only a few counts. This chain joins TRBV30 and TRBJ1-6, with D possibly matching TRBD1 (5 bases). Looked up from germline, CDR1 is GTSNPN and CDR2 is SVGIG (reference sequence). The V end lost 3 bases, the J end lost 1 base, and 16 bases lay between the germline ends. The CDR3 has 17 residues. The CDR3 loop reads CAWRREGKGSYNSPLHF. The DNA of the CDR3 is TGTGCCTGGAGGAGGGAGGGGAAAGGATCCTATAATTCACCCCTCCACTTT.